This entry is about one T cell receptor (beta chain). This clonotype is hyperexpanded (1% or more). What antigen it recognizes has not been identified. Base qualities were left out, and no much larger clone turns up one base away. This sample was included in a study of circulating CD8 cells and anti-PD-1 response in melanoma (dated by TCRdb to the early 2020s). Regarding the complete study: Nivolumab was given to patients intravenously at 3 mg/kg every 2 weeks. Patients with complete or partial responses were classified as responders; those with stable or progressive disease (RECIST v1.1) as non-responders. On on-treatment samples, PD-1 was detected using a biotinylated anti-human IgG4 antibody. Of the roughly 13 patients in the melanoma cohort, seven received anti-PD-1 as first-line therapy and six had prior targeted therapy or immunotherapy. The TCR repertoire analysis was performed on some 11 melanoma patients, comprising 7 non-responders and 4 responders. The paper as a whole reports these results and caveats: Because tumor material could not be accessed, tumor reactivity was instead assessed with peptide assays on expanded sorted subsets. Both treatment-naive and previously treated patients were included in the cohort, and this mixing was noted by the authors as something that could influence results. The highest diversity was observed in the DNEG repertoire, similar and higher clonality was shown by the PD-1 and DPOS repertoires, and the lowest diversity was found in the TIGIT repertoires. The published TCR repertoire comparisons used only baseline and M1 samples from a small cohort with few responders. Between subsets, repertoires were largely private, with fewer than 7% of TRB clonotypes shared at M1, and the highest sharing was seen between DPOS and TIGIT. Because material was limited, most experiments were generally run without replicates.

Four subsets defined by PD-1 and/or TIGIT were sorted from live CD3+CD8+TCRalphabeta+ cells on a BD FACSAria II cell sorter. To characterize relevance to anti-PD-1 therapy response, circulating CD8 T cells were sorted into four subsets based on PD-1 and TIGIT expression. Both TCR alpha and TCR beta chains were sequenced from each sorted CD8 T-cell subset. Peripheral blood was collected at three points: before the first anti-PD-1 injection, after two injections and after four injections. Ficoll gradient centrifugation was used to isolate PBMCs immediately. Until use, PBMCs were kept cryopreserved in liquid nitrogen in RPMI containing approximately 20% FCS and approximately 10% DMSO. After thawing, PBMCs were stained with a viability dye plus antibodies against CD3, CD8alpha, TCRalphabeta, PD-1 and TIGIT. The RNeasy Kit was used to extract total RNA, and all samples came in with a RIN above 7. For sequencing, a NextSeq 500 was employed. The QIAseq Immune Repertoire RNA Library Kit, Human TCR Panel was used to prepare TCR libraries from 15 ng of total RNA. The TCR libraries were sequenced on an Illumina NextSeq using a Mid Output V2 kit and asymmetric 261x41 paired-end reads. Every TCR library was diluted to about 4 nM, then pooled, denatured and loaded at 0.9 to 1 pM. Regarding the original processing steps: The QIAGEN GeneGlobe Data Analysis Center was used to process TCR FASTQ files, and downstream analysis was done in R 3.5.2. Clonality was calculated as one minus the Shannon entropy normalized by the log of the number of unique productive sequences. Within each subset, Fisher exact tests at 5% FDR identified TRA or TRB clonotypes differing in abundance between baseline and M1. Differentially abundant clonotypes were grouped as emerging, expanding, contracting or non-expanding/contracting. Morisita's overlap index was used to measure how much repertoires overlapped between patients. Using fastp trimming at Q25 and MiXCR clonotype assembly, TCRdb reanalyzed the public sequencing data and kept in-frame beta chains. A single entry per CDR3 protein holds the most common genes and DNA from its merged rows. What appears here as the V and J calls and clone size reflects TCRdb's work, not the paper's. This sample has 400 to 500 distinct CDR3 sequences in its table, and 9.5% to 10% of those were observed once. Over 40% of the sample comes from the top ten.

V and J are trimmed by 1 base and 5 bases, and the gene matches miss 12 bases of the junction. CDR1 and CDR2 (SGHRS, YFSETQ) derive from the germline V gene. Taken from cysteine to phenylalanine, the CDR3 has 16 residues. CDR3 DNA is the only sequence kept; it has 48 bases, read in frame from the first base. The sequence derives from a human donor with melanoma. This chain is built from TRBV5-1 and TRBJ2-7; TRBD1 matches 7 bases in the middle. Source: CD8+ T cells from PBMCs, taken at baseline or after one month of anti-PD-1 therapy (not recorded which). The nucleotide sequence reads TGCGCCAGCAGCTTGAATGGGATGGGGACAGAAGACGAGCAGTACTTC. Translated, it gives CASSLNGMGTEDEQYF.